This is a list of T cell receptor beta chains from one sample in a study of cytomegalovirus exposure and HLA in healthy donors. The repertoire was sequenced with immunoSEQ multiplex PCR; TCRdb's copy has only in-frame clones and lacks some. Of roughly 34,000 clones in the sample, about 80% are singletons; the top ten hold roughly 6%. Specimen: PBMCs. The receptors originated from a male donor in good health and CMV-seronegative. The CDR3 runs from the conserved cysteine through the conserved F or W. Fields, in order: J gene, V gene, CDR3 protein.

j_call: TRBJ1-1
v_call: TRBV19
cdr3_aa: CASRGNTEAFF

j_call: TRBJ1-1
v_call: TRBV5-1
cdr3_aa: CASSWTENTEAFF

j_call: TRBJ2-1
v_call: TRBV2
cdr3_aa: CASSELTGNVNEQFF

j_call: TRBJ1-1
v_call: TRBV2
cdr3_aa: CASSEGHLNTEAFF

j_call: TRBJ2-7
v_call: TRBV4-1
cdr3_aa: CASSQVLAGEDEQYF

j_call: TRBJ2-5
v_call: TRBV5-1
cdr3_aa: CASSPLEETQYF

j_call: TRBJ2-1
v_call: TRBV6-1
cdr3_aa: CASSEAGQPFNEQFF

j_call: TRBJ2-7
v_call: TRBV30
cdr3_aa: CAWSVRGSYEQYF

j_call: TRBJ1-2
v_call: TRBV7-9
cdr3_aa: CASTGGGVEGYTF

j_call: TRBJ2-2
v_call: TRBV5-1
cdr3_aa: CASSLGLGANTGELFF

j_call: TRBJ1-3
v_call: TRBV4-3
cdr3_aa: CASSMRTGTFDRSDSGNTIYF

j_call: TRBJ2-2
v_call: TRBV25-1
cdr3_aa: CASSQPLAGGHTGELFF

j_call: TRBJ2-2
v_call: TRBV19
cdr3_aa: CASSIPSPWELFF

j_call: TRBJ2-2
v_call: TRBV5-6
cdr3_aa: CASSFVEGADTGELFF